The 5 T cell receptor beta chains presented below share a single source sample, sequenced in a study of blood T cell repertoires in COVID-19. Profiled with immunoSEQ multiplex PCR; TCRdb holds only in-frame clones, not every one. The sample lists approximately 52,000 clones, approximately 89% occurring once. Input material: peripheral blood. These receptors were obtained from a man between 60 and 70 years old with active COVID-19.

The gene calls are TRBV6-1 and TRBJ2-7; D might be TRBD2 (5 bases). Per germline, CDR1 MNHNS and CDR2 SASEGT. CDR3 length: 16 residues. Trimming took off 3 bases at V and 2 bases at J, with 17 bases between the two ends. The CDR3 nucleotides are TGTGCCAGCAGTGATCTGGAAAGAACTAGGGCCTACGAGCAGTACTTC. Its translation: CASSDLERTRAYEQYF.

This clone was detected once. The CDR3, as DNA: TGCAGCGTTGGTTTCGGACATGGAAAACTGTTTTTT. It translates to CSVGFGHGKLFF. This chain joins TRBV29-1 and TRBJ1-4, with D tentatively TRBD1 (5 bases). CDR3 length equals 12 residues. Germline CDR1 is SQVTM and CDR2 is ANQGSEA. V was clipped by 4 bases and J by 10 bases, with 13 bases between them.

This chain links TRBV5-4 with TRBJ1-2, with 9 bases matching TRBD1. J gave up 5 bases and V 2 bases, and 4 bases lay outside the gene matches. CDR1 SGHNT and CDR2 YYREEE come from the germline V gene (reference sequence). This CDR3 region has 14 residues. The CDR3 spells CASSLQGAGYGYTF. The DNA of the CDR3 is TGTGCCAGCAGCTTACAGGGGGCTGGATATGGCTACACCTTC.

This chain connects TRBV6-5 to TRBJ1-3; unclear D gene. The V gene's germline CDR1 is MNHEY and CDR2 SVGAGI. V dropped 0 bases and J dropped 8 bases, with 14 bases sitting between them. The length of the CDR3 is 15 residues. The CDR3 bases are TGTGCCAGCAGTTACTCTGACTTACCGGTCGACACCATATATTTT. It specifies CASSYSDLPVDTIYF.

The V call is TRBV4-2, the J call TRBJ1-1; a possible D gene is TRBD1 (6 bases). The CDR3 extends over 15 amino acids. V lost 0 bases to trimming and J lost 6 bases, with 14 bases between them. Germline V gives CDR1 LGHNA, CDR2 YNFKEQ. The CDR3 protein is CASSQDLDRLSEAFF. CDR3 nucleotides: TGTGCCAGCAGCCAAGATTTGGACAGACTCTCTGAAGCTTTCTTT.